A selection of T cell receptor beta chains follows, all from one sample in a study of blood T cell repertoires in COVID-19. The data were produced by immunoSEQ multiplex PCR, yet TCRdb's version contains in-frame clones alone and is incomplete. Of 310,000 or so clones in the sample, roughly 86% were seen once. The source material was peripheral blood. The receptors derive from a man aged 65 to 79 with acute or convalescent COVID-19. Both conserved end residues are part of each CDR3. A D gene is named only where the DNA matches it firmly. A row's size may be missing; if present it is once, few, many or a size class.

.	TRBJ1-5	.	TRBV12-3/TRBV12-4	TGTGCCAGCAGATGGCACAATCAGCCCCAGCATTTT	CASRWHNQPQHF
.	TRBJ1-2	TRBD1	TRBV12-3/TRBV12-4	TGTGCCAGCGTGGAGGGGGCTGGTGGCTACACCTTC	CASVEGAGGYTF
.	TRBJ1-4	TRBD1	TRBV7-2	TGTGCCAGCAGCTTAAGGGGTTCGGGACAGGGTAATGAAAAACTGTTTTTT	CASSLRGSGQGNEKLFF
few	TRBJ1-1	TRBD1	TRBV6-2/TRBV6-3	TGTGCCAGCAGTTACGTGGGGACAGGCACTGAAGCTTTCTTT	CASSYVGTGTEAFF
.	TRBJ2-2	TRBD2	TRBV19	TGTGCCAGTAGTCCCTGGACTAGCGGGTCCGGGGAGCTGTTTTTT	CASSPWTSGSGELFF
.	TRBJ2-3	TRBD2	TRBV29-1	TGCAGCGCGACCGGGGGAGGGCCTGATACGCAGTATTTT	CSATGGGPDTQYF
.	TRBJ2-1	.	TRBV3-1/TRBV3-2	TGTGCCAGCAGCCAAGATCCCCTAGCTCAGTTCTTC	CASSQDPLAQFF
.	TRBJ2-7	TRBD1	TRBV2	TGTGCCAGCAGTGCGACAGGGACCCACGAGCAGTACTTC	CASSATGTHEQYF
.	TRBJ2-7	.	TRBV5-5	TGTGCCAGCACCCTGGGGTCCAGCAGGGACGAGCAGTACTTC	CASTLGSSRDEQYF
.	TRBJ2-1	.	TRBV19	TGTGCCAGTAGTTCTCAGGGTACATCCTACAATGAGCAGTTCTTC	CASSSQGTSYNEQFF
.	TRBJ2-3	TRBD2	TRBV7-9	TGTGCCAGCAGCCCACGGGGGGACCGAAGCACAGATACGCAGTATTTT	CASSPRGDRSTDTQYF
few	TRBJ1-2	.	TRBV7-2	TGTGCCAGCAGCTTAGGAAGAGAGAGCGGCTACACCTTC	CASSLGRESGYTF
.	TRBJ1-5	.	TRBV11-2	TGTGCCAGCAGCTTAGAAGGGGCGCGAGATCAGCCCCAGCATTTT	CASSLEGARDQPQHF
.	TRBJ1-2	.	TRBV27	TGTGCCAGCAGCCGCGGACAGAATAACTATGGCTACACCTTC	CASSRGQNNYGYTF
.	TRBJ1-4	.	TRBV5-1	TGCGCCAGCAGCTTGGGTGGCGGGGAAGAAAAACTGTTTTTT	CASSLGGGEEKLFF
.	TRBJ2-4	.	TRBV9	TGTGCCAGCAGCCGCGAGGGCCCGGGGAAAAACATTCAGTACTTC	CASSREGPGKNIQYF
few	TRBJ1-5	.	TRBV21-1	TGTGCCAGCAGCAAAGTAGGGGTGCTCGGCAATCAGCCCCAGCATTTT	CASSKVGVLGNQPQHF
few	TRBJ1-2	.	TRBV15	TGTGCCACCAGCAGAGATCCCAGAAACTATGGCTACACCTTC	CATSRDPRNYGYTF
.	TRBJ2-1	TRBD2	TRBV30	TGTGCCTGGGGACTAGCGGGGGGGAGCTATGAGCAGTTCTTC	CAWGLAGGSYEQFF
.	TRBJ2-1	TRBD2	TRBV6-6	TGTGCCAGCAGCTCTGCCGGGACTAGCGGGATTTATGAGCAGTTCTTC	CASSSAGTSGIYEQFF
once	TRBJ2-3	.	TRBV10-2	TGCGCCAGCAGTGAACTAGGGTGGGGTACGCAGTATTTT	CASSELGWGTQYF
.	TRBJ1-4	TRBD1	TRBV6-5	TGTGCCAGCAGAATAACCAGGGGGCGCGGTGAAAAACTGTTTTTT	CASRITRGRGEKLFF
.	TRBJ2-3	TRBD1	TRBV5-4	TGTGCCAGCAGCTCCCGGGACAGGGGGCGGACAGATACGCAGTATTTT	CASSSRDRGRTDTQYF
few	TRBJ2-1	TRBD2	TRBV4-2	TGTGCCAGCAGCCAAAGCCTAGCGGGAGGGCCGGGTGAGCAGTTCTTC	CASSQSLAGGPGEQFF
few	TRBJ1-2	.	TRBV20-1	TGCAGTGCTAGTTTTCGCCAGGGGCCCTATGGCTACACCTTC	CSASFRQGPYGYTF
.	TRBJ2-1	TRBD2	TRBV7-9	TGTGCCAGCAGCTTAGGTCTAGCGGGGGCTGCGCAGTTCTTC	CASSLGLAGAAQFF
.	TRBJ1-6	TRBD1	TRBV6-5	TGTGCCAGCACCCTGGGACAGTGGAATTCACCCCTCCACTTT	CASTLGQWNSPLHF
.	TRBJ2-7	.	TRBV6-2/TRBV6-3	TGTGCCAGCAGCACACAGGGACGTCGGGAGCAGTACTTC	CASSTQGRREQYF
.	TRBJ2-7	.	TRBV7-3	TGTGCCAGCAGCTCCCTTTTCTACGAGCAGTACTTC	CASSSLFYEQYF
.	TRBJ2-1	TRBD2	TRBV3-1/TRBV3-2	TGTGCCAGCAGTGGCACTAGCGCACACTACAATGAGCAGTTCTTC	CASSGTSAHYNEQFF
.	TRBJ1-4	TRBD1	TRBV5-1	TGCGCCAGCAGCCCGGGACAGGGAAATGAAAAACTGTTTTTT	CASSPGQGNEKLFF
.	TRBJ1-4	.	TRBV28	TGTGCCAGCAGTGGCAACCGGGGGTGGCCTGGGGAAAAACTGTTTTTT	CASSGNRGWPGEKLFF
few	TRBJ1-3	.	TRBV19	TGTGCCAGTAAATCTGGGGCTTCAGGAAACACCATATATTTT	CASKSGASGNTIYF
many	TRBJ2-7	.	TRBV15	TGTGCCACCAGCAGAGGAGGCAAGGCCTACGAGCAGTACTTC	CATSRGGKAYEQYF
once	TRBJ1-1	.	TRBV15	TGTGCCACCAGCAAGACGACAGGCGCTAACACTGAAGCTTTCTTT	CATSKTTGANTEAFF
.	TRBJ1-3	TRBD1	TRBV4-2	TGTGCCAGCAGCCAAGATAGGTTCCAGGGGGCGCGACGTGGAAACACCATATATTTT	CASSQDRFQGARRGNTIYF
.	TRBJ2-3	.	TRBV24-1	TGTGCCACCAAACCCGGACTTAGCACAGATACGCAGTATTTT	CATKPGLSTDTQYF
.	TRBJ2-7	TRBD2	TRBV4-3	TGCGCCAGCAGCCAAGACTCTAGCGGGTACTCCTACGAGCAGTACTTC	CASSQDSSGYSYEQYF
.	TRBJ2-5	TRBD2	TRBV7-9	TGTGCCAGCAGCTCGGGGGGGTATACAGAGACCCAGTACTTC	CASSSGGYTETQYF
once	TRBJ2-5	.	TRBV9	TGTGCCAGCAGCGTAGACGGGTGGGAGACCCAGTACTTC	CASSVDGWETQYF
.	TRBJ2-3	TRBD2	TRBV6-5	TGTGCCAGCAGTTACCTTTCTAGCGGGGGCACAGATACGCAGTATTTT	CASSYLSSGGTDTQYF
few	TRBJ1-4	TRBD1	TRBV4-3	TGCGCCAGCAGCCAAGATAGTTTGGCGACAGGGAGGCTGTTTTTT	CASSQDSLATGRLFF
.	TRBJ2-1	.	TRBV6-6	TGTGCCAGCAGTTACTCCTCGGGTCTTTCGGTTGAGCAGTTCTTC	CASSYSSGLSVEQFF
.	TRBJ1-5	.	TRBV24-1	TGTGCCACCAGTGATTCATGGCCCGGGGGAGCCCAGCATTTT	CATSDSWPGGAQHF
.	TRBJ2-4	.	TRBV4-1	TGCGCCAGCAGCCAATCGTGGCGGGACTCTCAAGGGGCCAAAAACATTCAGTACTTC	CASSQSWRDSQGAKNIQYF
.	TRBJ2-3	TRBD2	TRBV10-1	TGCGCCAGCAGTGAGGTGCCTGCGGGAGGAATCGTCACTACGCAGTATTTT	CASSEVPAGGIVTTQYF
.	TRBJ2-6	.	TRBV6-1	TGTGCCAGCAGTGAGAGGGTGACTGGGGCCAACGTCCTGACTTTC	CASSERVTGANVLTF
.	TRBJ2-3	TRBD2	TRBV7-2	TGTGCCAGCAGCTCTCGGACTAGCGGTTTCACAGATACGCAGTATTTT	CASSSRTSGFTDTQYF
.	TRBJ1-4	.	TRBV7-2	TGTGCCAGCAGCCCACAGGGAGGGGATGAAAAACTGTTTTTT	CASSPQGGDEKLFF
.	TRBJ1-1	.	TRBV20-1	TGCAGTGCTAGATTCAGGGCAACGGCTTTCTTT	CSARFRATAFF
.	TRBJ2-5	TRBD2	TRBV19	TGTGCCAGTAGTATCGGACTAGCGGGAGCAGGAGAGACCCAGTACTTC	CASSIGLAGAGETQYF
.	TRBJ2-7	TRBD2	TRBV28	TGTGCCAGCAGTTGGATTAGCGGGTCCTACGAGCAGTACTTC	CASSWISGSYEQYF
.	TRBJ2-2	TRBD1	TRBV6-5	TGTGCCAGTAGGACAGGGGGTCCCGGGGAGCTGTTTTTT	CASRTGGPGELFF
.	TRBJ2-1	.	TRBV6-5	TGTGCCAGCAGTAGGGGATCGCAGACCTCAAATGAGCAGTTCTTC	CASSRGSQTSNEQFF
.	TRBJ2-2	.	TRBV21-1	TGTGCCAGCAGCAAAAGGACACGACAGGGGCGGAGGACCGGGGAGCTGTTTTTT	CASSKRTRQGRRTGELFF
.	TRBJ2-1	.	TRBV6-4	TGTGCCAGCGGTCGTGAGGGGGGGGTCTACAATGAGCAGTTCTTC	CASGREGGVYNEQFF
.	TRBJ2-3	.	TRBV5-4	TGTGCCAGCACGGCAGCGGAAGATACGCAGTATTTT	CASTAAEDTQYF
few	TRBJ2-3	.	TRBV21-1	TGTGCCAGCTCCCTAAAGAAAACCCTAGGGGGGGGGACCACAGATACGCAGTATTTT	CASSLKKTLGGGTTDTQYF
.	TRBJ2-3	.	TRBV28	TGTGCCAGCAGTTTATCCGGCGGGGTAGGGACAGATACGCAGTATTTT	CASSLSGGVGTDTQYF
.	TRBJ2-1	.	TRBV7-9	TGTGCCAGCAGCTCCCGGGACAACTCCTACAATGAGCAGTTCTTC	CASSSRDNSYNEQFF